This TCR beta chain emerged from a study of blood T cell repertoires in COVID-19. About the research overall: PBMCs, B-cell-depleted T cells, or T cells provided the cDNA or gDNA that made up the material.

Germline CDR1 reads KGHSH; CDR2 reads LQKENI. Unmatched junction bases numbered 6, after V lost 8 bases and J lost 3 bases. The CDR3 consists of 13 residues. Only in-frame clones appear in the TCRdb table, and some are missing; sequencing was by immunoSEQ multiplex PCR. This table holds 250,000 to 300,000 clones, roughly 91% found once. Participant-given clinical history determined each cohort assignment. The TCR was taken from a middle-aged woman with acute COVID-19. This rearrangement joins TRBV18 to TRBJ2-7; the match to TRBD1 covers 8 bases. Sequencing was carried out using PBMCs or T cells enriched from blood (not recorded which). The CDR3 loop reads CASATGGNYEQYF. DNA of the CDR3: TGTGCCAGCGCTACAGGGGGGAACTACGAGCAGTACTTC.